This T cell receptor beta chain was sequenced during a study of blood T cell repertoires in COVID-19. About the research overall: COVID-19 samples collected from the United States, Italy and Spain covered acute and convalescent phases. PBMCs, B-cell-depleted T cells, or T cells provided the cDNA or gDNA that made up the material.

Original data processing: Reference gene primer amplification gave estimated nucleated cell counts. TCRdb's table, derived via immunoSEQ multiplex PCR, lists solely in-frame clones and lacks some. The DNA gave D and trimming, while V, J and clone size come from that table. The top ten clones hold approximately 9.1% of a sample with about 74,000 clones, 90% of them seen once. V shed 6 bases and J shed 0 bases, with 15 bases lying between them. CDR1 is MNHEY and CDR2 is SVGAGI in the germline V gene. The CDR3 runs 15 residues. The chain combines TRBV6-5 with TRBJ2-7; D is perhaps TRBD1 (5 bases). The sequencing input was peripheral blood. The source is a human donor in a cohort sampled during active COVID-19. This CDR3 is CASRSPGQTSYEQYF. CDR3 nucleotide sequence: TGTGCCAGCAGATCGCCAGGACAAACCTCCTACGAGCAGTACTTC.